The 10 T cell receptor beta chains below were found in one sample sequenced in a study of radiotherapy plus CTLA-4 blockade in lung cancer. The data were produced by immunoSEQ multiplex PCR, yet TCRdb's version contains in-frame clones alone and is incomplete. The repertoire includes about 60,000 clones, 77% of them detected once, and less than 4.5% sits in the top ten. Sequences were derived from peripheral blood, sampled from a patient treated with radiotherapy plus ipilimumab. The receptors were sampled from a human donor with non-small cell lung cancer who had a partial response to radiotherapy plus ipilimumab.

The chain combines TRBV5-6 with TRBJ1-1, with TRBD1 matching over 8 bases. V trimming: 3 bases; J trimming: 6 bases; junction bases outside the gene matches: 7. This CDR3 is built from 14 residues. Germline lookup yields CDR1 SGHDT and CDR2 YYEEEE. The CDR3 region is CASSSTGVRAEAFF. In DNA form, the CDR3 reads TGTGCCAGCAGCTCGACAGGGGTAAGGGCTGAAGCTTTCTTT.

The gene calls are TRBV7-9 and TRBJ2-3, with D possibly being TRBD1 (6 bases). Trimming stripped 4 bases from V and 4 bases from J, with 18 bases between. Germline-derived CDR1 and CDR2 are SEHNR and FQNEAQ (reference sequence). CDR3 length equals 16 residues. In nucleotides, the CDR3 is TGTGCCAGCAGCTCACTTCAGGGGCGCGGTGCAGATACGCAGTATTTT. Residues: CASSSLQGRGADTQYF. The whole variable domain, remainder taken from reference TRBV7-9 and TRBJ2-3, is DTGVSQNPRHKITKRGQNVTFRCDPISEHNRLYWYRQTLGQGPEFLTYFQNEAQLEKSRLLSDRFSAERPKGSFSTLEIQRTEQGDSAMYLCASSSLQGRGADTQYFGPGTRLTVL.

This clone has more than one count but fewer than ten. The chain links TRBV6-5 to TRBJ1-2; 7 nucleotides agree with TRBD1. The J segment lost 0 bases and the V segment lost 4 bases, leaving 5 bases of the junction unmatched. The CDR3 totals 15 residues. Germline V CDR1 and CDR2: MNHEY, SVGAGI. CDR3 nucleotides: TGTGCCAGCAGTTCACAGGGGTGGGCTAACTATGGCTACACCTTC. This translates into CASSSQGWANYGYTF.

This clone was seen only a few times. The J gene is TRBJ2-5, the V gene TRBV27; TRBD2 matches at 10 bases. CDR3 length equals 15 residues. Losses at the gene ends were 6 bases for V and 5 bases for J; bases not matched to a gene: 9. CDR1 and CDR2 (germline): MNHEY, SMNVEV (reference sequence). This chain's CDR3 is CASSPSAGGRETQYF. The CDR3 DNA sequence: TGTGCCAGCAGCCCGTCAGCGGGGGGGCGGGAGACCCAGTACTTC.

This chain links TRBV7-2 with TRBJ2-7; possible D gene TRBD1, 6 bases. CDR1 is SGHTA, CDR2 FQGNSA, per germline. The V end was cut by 2 bases, the J end by 1 base, with 12 bases between. The CDR3 sequence is 15 residues long. The CDR3, as DNA: TGTGCCAGCAGCTTAACGTCAGGGACATCCTACGAGCAGTACTTC. This sequence encodes CASSLTSGTSYEQYF.

The rearrangement joins TRBV9 to TRBJ2-2; the D gene is possibly TRBD1 (5 bases). Germline V CDR1 and CDR2: SGDLS, YYNGEE. There are 12 residues in the CDR3. Trimming took 4 bases from V and 6 from J, leaving 7 bases between them. CDR3 loop: CASSSGSGELFF. The DNA for the CDR3 is TGTGCCAGCAGCTCAGGGTCCGGGGAGCTGTTTTTT. The entire variable domain, with the rest obtained from reference TRBV9 and TRBJ2-2, is as follows: DSGVTQTPKHLITATGQRVTLRCSPRSGDLSVYWYQQSLDQGLQFLIQYYNGEERAKGNILERFSAQQFPDLHSELNLSSLELGDSALYFCASSSGSGELFFGEGSRLTVL.

The genes are TRBV10-3 and TRBJ1-2; tentative D call: TRBD1 (6 bases). The V gene's germline CDR1 is ENHRY and CDR2 SYGVKD. The V and J ends lost 4 bases and 5 bases respectively, with 11 bases between them. This CDR3 spans 13 amino acids. CDR3 loop: CAISGNQGYGYTF. CDR3 nucleotide sequence: TGTGCCATCAGTGGTAATCAGGGGTATGGCTACACCTTC.

This clone has only a few counts. This rearrangement joins TRBV29-1 to TRBJ2-1; 8 positions agree with TRBD2. The CDR3 sequence is 11 residues long. CDR1 SQVTM and CDR2 ANQGSEA come from the germline V gene. CDR3 nucleotide sequence: TGCAGTTCGGGGGGGGACAATGAGCAGTTCTTC. Translating gives CSSGGDNEQFF.

V and J are TRBV6-5 and TRBJ2-2, with 12 bases fitting TRBD1. The CDR3 is made up of 15 amino acids. Germline CDR1 reads MNHEY; CDR2 reads SVGAGI. V gave up 6 bases and J gave up 7 bases; unmatched junction bases: 6. The CDR3, as DNA: TGTGCCAGCAGCAGGGGACAGGGGGCGGGCGGGGAGCTGTTTTTT. It codes for CASSRGQGAGGELFF.

This clone was counted a single time. The CDR3 is CASSTLPGNTEAFF. The CDR3 bases are TGTGCCAGTAGTACCTTACCCGGGAACACTGAAGCTTTCTTT. The chain carries TRBV19 and TRBJ1-1; D gene ambiguous. Germline CDR1 reads LNHDA; CDR2 reads SQIVND (reference sequence). V lost 4 bases and J lost 1, with 10 bases in between. The CDR3 loop spans 14 amino acids.